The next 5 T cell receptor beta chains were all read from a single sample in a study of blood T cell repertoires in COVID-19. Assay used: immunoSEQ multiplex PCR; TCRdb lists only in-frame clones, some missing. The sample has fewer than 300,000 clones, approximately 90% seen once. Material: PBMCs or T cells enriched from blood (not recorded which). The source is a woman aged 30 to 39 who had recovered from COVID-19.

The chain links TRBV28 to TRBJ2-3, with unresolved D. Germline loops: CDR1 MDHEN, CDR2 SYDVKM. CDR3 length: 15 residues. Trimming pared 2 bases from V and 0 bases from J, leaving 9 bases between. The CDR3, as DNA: TGTGCCAGCAGTTTACGTACTCCTAGCACAGATACGCAGTATTTT. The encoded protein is CASSLRTPSTDTQYF.

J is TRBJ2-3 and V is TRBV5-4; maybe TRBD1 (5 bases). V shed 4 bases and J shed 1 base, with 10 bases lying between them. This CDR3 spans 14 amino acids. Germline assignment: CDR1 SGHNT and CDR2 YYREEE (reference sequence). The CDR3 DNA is TGTGCCAGCAGCCCCTTAGGGGGCACAGATACGCAGTATTTT. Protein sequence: CASSPLGGTDTQYF.

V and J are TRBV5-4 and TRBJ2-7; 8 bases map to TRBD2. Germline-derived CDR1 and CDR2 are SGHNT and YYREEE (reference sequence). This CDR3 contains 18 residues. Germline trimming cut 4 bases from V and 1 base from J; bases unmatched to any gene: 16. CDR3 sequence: CASSQMFRRREVSYEQYF. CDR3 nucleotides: TGTGCCAGCAGCCAAATGTTTCGGAGGCGGGAGGTATCCTACGAGCAGTACTTC.

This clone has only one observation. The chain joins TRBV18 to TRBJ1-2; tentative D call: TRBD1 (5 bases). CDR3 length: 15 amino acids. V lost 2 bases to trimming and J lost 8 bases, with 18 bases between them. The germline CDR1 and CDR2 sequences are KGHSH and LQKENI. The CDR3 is CASSPSGGGLNGYTF. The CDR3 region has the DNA TGTGCCAGCTCACCATCCGGGGGAGGGCTAAACGGCTACACCTTC.

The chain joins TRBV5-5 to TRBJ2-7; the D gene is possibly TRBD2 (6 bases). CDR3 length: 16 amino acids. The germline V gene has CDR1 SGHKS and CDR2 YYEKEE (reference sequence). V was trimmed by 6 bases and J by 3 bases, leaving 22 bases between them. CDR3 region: CASIPRGREGVYEQYF. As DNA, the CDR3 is TGTGCCAGCATCCCGCGAGGGCGGGAAGGGGTCTACGAGCAGTACTTC.